This entry features one T cell receptor (beta chain) sequence. Antigen unknown. TCRdb reprocessed the 5' RACE reads with MiXCR, giving one entry per CDR3 protein. The sample yields almost 400,000 distinct CDR3 sequences, about 22% seen once. This record belongs to a study of CD8 T cells in ankylosing spondylitis. Study-level results: The authors reported significant enrichment of disease-linked clones in matched ankylosing spondylitis synovial fluid. About 8 highly homologous variants made up a TCR beta motif, and this motif appeared characteristic of ankylosing spondylitis blood.

CDR3 length: 12 residues. The V end was cut by 6 bases, the J end by 9 bases, with 12 bases between. The receptor was derived from a male donor with ankylosing spondylitis. The sequenced material came from blood, either unsorted or a sorted T cell fraction (not recorded which). The V and J genes are TRBV12-3 or TRBV12-4 and TRBJ2-1; either TRBD1 or TRBD2 may supply D (5 bases each). CDR3 in amino acids: CASRLGTPEQFF. The DNA for the CDR3 is TGTGCCAGCAGACTAGGGACGCCTGAGCAGTTCTTC.